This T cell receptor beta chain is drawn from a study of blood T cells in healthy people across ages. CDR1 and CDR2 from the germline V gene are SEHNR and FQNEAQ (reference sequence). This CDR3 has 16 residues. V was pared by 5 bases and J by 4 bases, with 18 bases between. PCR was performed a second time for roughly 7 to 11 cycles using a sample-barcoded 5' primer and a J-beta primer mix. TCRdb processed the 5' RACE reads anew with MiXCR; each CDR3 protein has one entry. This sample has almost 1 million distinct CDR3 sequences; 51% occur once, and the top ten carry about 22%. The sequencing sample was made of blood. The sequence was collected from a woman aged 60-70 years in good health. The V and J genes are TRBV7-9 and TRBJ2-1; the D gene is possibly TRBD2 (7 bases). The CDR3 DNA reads TGTGCCAGCAGCCCTTCGTGGGGGCGGGGGTACAATGAGCAGTTCTTC. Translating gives CASSPSWGRGYNEQFF.